Detailed here is one T cell receptor beta chain. The sample belongs to a study of graft-versus-host responses after intestinal transplantation. Study as a whole: Every recipient underwent anti-thymocyte globulin induction, then tacrolimus and steroids for roughly three years.

The table came from immunoSEQ multiplex PCR; TCRdb's copy has only in-frame clones and leaves some out. The sample shows 37,000 or so clones, about 90% of them seen only once. V was trimmed by 2 bases and J by 5 bases, leaving 1 base between them. Germline values: CDR1 SGHTA, CDR2 FQGTGA. The CDR3 extends over 10 amino acids. The TCR sequence derives from a human patient who received an intestinal transplant, so some T cells may come from the graft donor. The sequenced sample was PBMCs, obtained roughly 300 days after intestinal transplant. V usage is TRBV7-3 and J usage is TRBJ2-7; the D is unclear. The CDR3 protein is CASSLDEQYF. The DNA for the CDR3 is TGTGCCAGCAGCTTAGACGAGCAGTACTTC.